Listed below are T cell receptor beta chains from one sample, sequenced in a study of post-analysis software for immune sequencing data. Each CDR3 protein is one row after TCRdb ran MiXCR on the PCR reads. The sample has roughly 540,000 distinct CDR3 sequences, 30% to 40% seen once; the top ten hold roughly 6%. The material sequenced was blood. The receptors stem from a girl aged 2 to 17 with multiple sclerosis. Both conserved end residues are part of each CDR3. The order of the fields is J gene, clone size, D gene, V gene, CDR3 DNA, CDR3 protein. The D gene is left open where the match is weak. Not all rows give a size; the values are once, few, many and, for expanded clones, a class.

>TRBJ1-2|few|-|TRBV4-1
TGCGCCAGCAGCCAAGATGGCCACTATGGCTACACCTTC
CASSQDGHYGYTF
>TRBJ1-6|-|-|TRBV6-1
TGTGCCAGCAGTGGTGACAGGAGCCTCTATAATTCACCCCTCCACTTT
CASSGDRSLYNSPLHF
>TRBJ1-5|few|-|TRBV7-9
TGTGCCAGCAGCTGGGACGGTAGGAATCAGCCCCAGCATTTT
CASSWDGRNQPQHF
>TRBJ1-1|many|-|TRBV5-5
TGTGCCAGCAGCTTAGGAGGGGCAGGAGAAGCTTTCTTT
CASSLGGAGEAFF
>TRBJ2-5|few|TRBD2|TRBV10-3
TGTGCCATCAGTAATTCCCCGGGACTACAAGAGACCCAGTACTTC
CAISNSPGLQETQYF
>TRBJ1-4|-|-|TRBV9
TGTGCCAGAAGCGTTGGACAGCCGCCTAATGAAAAACTGTTTTTT
CARSVGQPPNEKLFF
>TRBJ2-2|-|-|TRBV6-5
TGTGCCAGCACAAGGACCGCTTCCGGGGAGCTGTTTTTT
CASTRTASGELFF
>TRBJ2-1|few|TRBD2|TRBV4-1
TGCGCCAGCAGCCAAGGACTAGCGGGAGTCTCCTACAATGAGCAGTTCTTC
CASSQGLAGVSYNEQFF
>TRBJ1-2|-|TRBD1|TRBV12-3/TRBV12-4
TGTGCCAGCAGTGCGGACAGGGCGGGAGGCTACACCTTC
CASSADRAGGYTF
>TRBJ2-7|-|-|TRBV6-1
TGTGCCAGCACCTCGAAGGGGGGCTACGAGCAGTACTTC
CASTSKGGYEQYF
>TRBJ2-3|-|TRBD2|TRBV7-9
TGTGCCAGCAGTTCCACCGGGACTACCACAGATACGCAGTATTTT
CASSSTGTTTDTQYF
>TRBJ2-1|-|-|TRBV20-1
TGCAGTGCTACGGATCTAGTGCGCAATGAGCAGTTCTTC
CSATDLVRNEQFF
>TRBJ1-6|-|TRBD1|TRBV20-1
TGCAGTGCTAGCCGACAGGGAAATTCACCCCTCCACTTT
CSASRQGNSPLHF